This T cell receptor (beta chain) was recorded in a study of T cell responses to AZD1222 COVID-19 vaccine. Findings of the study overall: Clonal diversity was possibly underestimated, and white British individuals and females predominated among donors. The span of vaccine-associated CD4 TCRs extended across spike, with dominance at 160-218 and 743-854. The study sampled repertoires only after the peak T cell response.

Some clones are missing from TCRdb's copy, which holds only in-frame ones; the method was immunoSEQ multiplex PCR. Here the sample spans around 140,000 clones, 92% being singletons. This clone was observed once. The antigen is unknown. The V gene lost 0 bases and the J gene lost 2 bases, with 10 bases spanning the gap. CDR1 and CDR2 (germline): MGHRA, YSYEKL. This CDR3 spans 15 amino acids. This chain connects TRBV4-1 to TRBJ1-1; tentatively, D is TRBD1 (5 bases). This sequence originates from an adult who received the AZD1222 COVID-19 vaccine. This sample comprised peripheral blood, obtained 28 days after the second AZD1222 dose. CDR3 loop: CASSQDAGINTEAFF. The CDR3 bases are TGCGCCAGCAGCCAAGATGCAGGGATTAACACTGAAGCTTTCTTT.